The 14 T cell receptor beta chains in this list originate from one sample, sequenced in a study of T cells in Graves' hyperthyroidism and ophthalmopathy. Amplification targeted TCR beta CDR3 regions from RNA transcripts. The TCR CDR3 was amplified in a first-round RT-PCR using the HTBI primer set. TCRdb fed the multiplex PCR reads into MiXCR, producing one record per CDR3 protein. Among some 440,000 distinct CDR3 sequences listed, roughly 14% were seen once. The specimen sequenced was blood. The receptors were sampled from a woman between 18 and 30 years old with Graves' hyperthyroidism.

This clonotype has ten or more counts. The chain joins TRBV2 to TRBJ2-4; 11 nucleotides align to TRBD1. Unmatched junction bases numbered 5, after V lost 2 bases and J lost 2 bases. This CDR3 has 17 amino acids. Germline values: CDR1 SNHLY, CDR2 FYNNEI. The CDR3 here is CASSEIGTGGPKNIQYF. Written as DNA, the CDR3 is TGTGCCAGCAGTGAAATTGGGACAGGGGGGCCCAAAAACATTCAGTACTTC.

The V call is TRBV19, the J call TRBJ2-2; D is unresolved. Per germline, CDR1 LNHDA and CDR2 SQIVND (reference sequence). Trimming removed 7 bases from V and 4 bases from J, with 16 bases in between. There are 15 residues in the CDR3. The CDR3 DNA follows: TGTGCCAGTAAAGGGCAGATAAAATTCACCGGGGAGCTGTTTTTT. This translates into CASKGQIKFTGELFF.

This clonotype was observed many times. The V and J genes are TRBV7-2 and TRBJ2-1; D not certain. This CDR3 comprises 14 residues. CDR1 is SGHTA, CDR2 FQGNSA, per germline. With 0 bases removed from V and 10 bases from J, the gap between germline ends came to 13 bases. The CDR3 DNA follows: TGTGCCAGCAGCTTAGCGGCCAGTCCTGGGGAGCAGTTCTTC. Translating it yields CASSLAASPGEQFF.

This clonotype has a count of ten or more. J is TRBJ1-2 and V is TRBV9; D gene uncertain. The V end was cut by 4 bases, the J end by 3 bases, with 16 bases between. This CDR3 spans 15 amino acids. Germline V lookup: CDR1 SGDLS, CDR2 YYNGEE. As DNA, the CDR3 is TGTGCCAGCAGCCCTACACCCCTGGTTGACTATGGCTACACCTTC. Amino acids: CASSPTPLVDYGYTF.

On this clonotype itself: A much larger clone is a single base away; this may be a read error. The chain employs TRBV7-2 and TRBJ2-1; D not certain. Looked up from germline, CDR1 is SGHTA and CDR2 is FQGNSA. This CDR3 comprises 11 residues. CDR3 DNA sequence: TGTGCCGGCAGCCCTATCCATGAGCAGTTCTTC. Its translation: CAGSPIHEQFF.

The chain links TRBV27 to TRBJ2-7; 9 bases are shared with TRBD1. The germline V gene encodes CDR1 MNHEY and CDR2 SMNVEV (reference sequence). The CDR3 totals 17 residues. V shed 2 bases, J shed 6 bases, and the junction held 14 bases outside the gene matches. This CDR3 is CASSLTDPTGGRGEQYF. CDR3 DNA: TGTGCCAGCAGTTTAACCGATCCGACAGGGGGAAGGGGCGAGCAGTACTTC.

This chain uses TRBV29-1 with TRBJ1-2; 7 bases fit TRBD1. Germline CDR1 reads SQVTM; CDR2 reads ANQGSEA. This CDR3 region has 14 residues. After removal of 2 bases from V and 2 bases from J, the junction contained 5 bases not matched to a gene. CDR3 DNA sequence: TGCAGCGTTGAACTCCCGGGACAGAACTATGGCTACACCTTC. Amino acids: CSVELPGQNYGYTF.

This clonotype has at least ten counts. The gene calls are TRBV28 and TRBJ2-1; a possible D gene is TRBD1 (6 bases). Per germline, CDR1 MDHEN and CDR2 SYDVKM. V was clipped by 8 bases and J by 1 base, with 24 bases between them. The CDR3 covers 18 residues. CDR3 nucleotide sequence: TGTGCCAGCGAATTGACAGGTCAAGGATGGGGATCCTACAATGAGCAGTTCTTC. Its translation: CASELTGQGWGSYNEQFF. The variable domain in full, with the rest retrieved from reference TRBV28 and TRBJ2-1, is DVKVTQSSRYLVKRTGEKVFLECVQDMDHENMFWYRQDPGLGLRLIYFSYDVKMKEKGDIPEGYSVSREKKERFSLILESASTNQTSMYLCASELTGQGWGSYNEQFFGPGTRLTVL.

This clonotype was seen many times. The chain carries TRBV13 and TRBJ2-7, with 12 positions matching TRBD2. The trim removed 5 bases at V and 6 bases at J, leaving 8 bases unmatched. The CDR3 is 15 residues long. Per the germline V gene, CDR1 is PRHDT and CDR2 is FYEKMQ (reference sequence). The CDR3 loop is CASSPRLAGVAEQYF. Written as DNA, the CDR3 is TGTGCCAGCAGCCCCAGACTAGCGGGAGTTGCCGAGCAGTACTTC.

This clonotype was counted ten times or more. The V and J genes are TRBV3-1 and TRBJ2-1; D gene ambiguous. V was clipped by 3 bases and J by 4 bases, with 10 bases between them. The CDR3 consists of 14 residues. Germline CDR1 reads LGHDT; CDR2 reads YNNKEL (reference sequence). CDR3 loop: CASSHMTFYNEQFF. As DNA, the CDR3 is TGTGCCAGCAGCCACATGACCTTTTACAATGAGCAGTTCTTC.

This clonotype has only a few counts. V and J are TRBV20-1 and TRBJ2-5, with D perhaps TRBD1 (6 bases). Germline V gives CDR1 DFQATT, CDR2 SNEGSKA (reference sequence). The CDR3 sequence is 13 residues long. With 5 bases removed from V and 4 bases from J, the gap between germline ends came to 14 bases. This CDR3 is CSAHLRGRETQYF. In nucleotides, the CDR3 is TGCAGTGCTCATCTCAGGGGCAGAGAGACCCAGTACTTC.

This clonotype came up many times. The rearrangement uses TRBV2 and TRBJ1-1; a weak D match, TRBD1 (5 bases). This CDR3 is 15 amino acids long. Deletions cut 5 bases from V and 5 bases from J, with 18 bases between. Germline V lookup: CDR1 SNHLY, CDR2 FYNNEI. CDR3 in amino acids: CASSPEGRVTTEAFF. DNA of the CDR3: TGTGCCAGCAGTCCTGAGGGACGGGTAACAACTGAAGCTTTCTTT.

This clonotype was counted at least ten times. The chain recombines TRBV10-3 with TRBJ1-5; D is unclear. Germline values: CDR1 ENHRY, CDR2 SYGVKD. V lost 1 base, J lost 2 bases, and 12 bases lay in between. This CDR3 comprises 16 residues. The CDR3 reads CAISEFGGRGNQPQHF. The CDR3 DNA follows: TGTGCCATCAGTGAGTTCGGAGGCAGAGGCAATCAGCCCCAGCATTTT.

The chain is built from TRBV6-2 or TRBV6-3 and TRBJ2-7; D not certain. The germline V gene has CDR1 MNHEY and CDR2 SVGEGT. Trimming shortened V by 2 bases and J by 2 bases, and 10 bases separated the two germline ends. The CDR3 length is 14 residues. CDR3 sequence (DNA): TGTGCCAGCAGTTACGTAGGTGGGGCCTACGAGCAGTACTTC. Amino acids: CASSYVGGAYEQYF.